This TCR beta chain originates from a study of shared clonotypes between healthy human individuals. Positive CCR7 selection of CD45RO-negative cells yielded the naive CD8 cells, and terminally differentiated effector memory CD45RA+ cells were excluded. Between the trimmed V and J ends, which lost 5 bases and 7 bases, there was a span of 21 bases. CDR1 is PRHDT, CDR2 FYEKMQ, per germline (reference sequence). The CDR3 length is 15 residues. This clone has only one observation. Deep-level assay runs were performed. Sequenced by immunoSEQ multiplex PCR; TCRdb stores in-frame clones only, minus some. The data contain 550,000 to 750,000 clones, under 95% of them seen just once; the ten biggest clones take up roughly 24%.

The source is a man aged 30 to 45 in good health. Sequences were obtained from naive CD8+ T cells sorted from blood. V is TRBV13 and J is TRBJ2-7; D could derive from TRBD1 or TRBD2 (5 bases each). The CDR3 DNA is TGTGCCAGCAGCCCTTCCGGGACCACTAGGGGAGAGCAGTACTTC. Its translation is CASSPSGTTRGEQYF.